The TCR beta chain described here comes from a study of blood T cell repertoires in COVID-19. Study-level background: COVID-19 samples from acute and convalescent phases originated in the United States, Italy and Spain. In each case, the material was cDNA or gDNA derived from T cells, B-cell-depleted T cells, or PBMCs.

The CDR3 has 15 amino acids. In germline, CDR1 is MDHEN, CDR2 SYDVKM. The trim removed 2 bases at V and 9 bases at J, leaving 8 bases unmatched. Per the original methods: Reference gene primers were amplified, and this amplification served to estimate nucleated cell counts. Repertoires were generated with immunoSEQ multiplex PCR, while TCRdb's copy carries only in-frame clones and drops some. That table is the source of V, J and clone size, and D and trimming were worked out from the DNA. Of around 220,000 clones in the sample, about 86% were seen once. V usage is TRBV28 and J usage is TRBJ2-1; 9 positions match TRBD2. The receptor's source is a man aged 18 to 29 with active or convalescent COVID-19. Sequenced input: peripheral blood. Here the CDR3 DNA reads TGTGCCAGCAGTTTAGCAATAGCGGGAGTGGGTGAGCAGTTCTTC. Translating it yields CASSLAIAGVGEQFF.